One and the same sample provided the 3 T cell receptor beta chains below, sequenced in a study of blood T cell repertoires in COVID-19. Only in-frame clones appear in the TCRdb table, and some are missing; sequencing was by immunoSEQ multiplex PCR. This sample yields about 230,000 clones, of which less than 90% are seen a single time; approximately 3.1% belongs to the top ten. The sequencing input was PBMCs or T cells enriched from blood (not recorded which). These receptors were collected from a woman aged 45-59 years in a cohort exposed to, infected with or recovered from COVID-19 (not recorded which).

The V and J genes are TRBV7-6 and TRBJ2-3; D gene ambiguous. CDR3 length: 15 amino acids. Trimming removed 1 base from V and 2 bases from J, with 10 bases in between. Germline V gene data show CDR1 as SGHVS and CDR2 as FNYEAQ. CDR3 residues: CASSLGGRITDTQYF. The CDR3 DNA follows: TGTGCCAGCAGCTTAGGAGGCAGAATCACAGATACGCAGTATTTT.

The rearrangement joins TRBV4-2 to TRBJ1-5, with 9 positions matching TRBD1. V shed 5 bases and J 3 bases; nucleotides not matched to a gene: 5. Per germline, CDR1 LGHNA and CDR2 YNFKEQ. CDR3 length: 15 residues. CDR3 nucleotide sequence: TGTGCCAGCAGCAACCGGGACAGGGACAATCAGCCCCAGCATTTT. It encodes CASSNRDRDNQPQHF.

The V call is TRBV11-1, the J call TRBJ1-6; unclear D gene. The CDR3 runs to 16 residues. Between the trimmed V and J ends, which lost 0 bases and 7 bases, there was a span of 13 bases. Germline assignment: CDR1 SGHAT and CDR2 FQDESV (reference sequence). The CDR3 DNA is TGTGCCAGCAGCTTAGCAACGGGAGGATCAAATTCACCCCTCCACTTT. Translated, it gives CASSLATGGSNSPLHF.